These 29 T cell receptor beta chains share one sample of origin, sequenced in a study of CD8 T cells in ankylosing spondylitis (dated by TCRdb to about 2017). Libraries came from 5' RACE. TCRdb lists the instrument as Illumina HiSeq 2500. TCRdb reworked the public reads: Q25 trimming with fastp, MiXCR clone assembly, productive beta chains retained. Every distinct CDR3 protein forms one entry, paired with its most common genes and DNA. This sample lists some 140,000 distinct CDR3 sequences; 6% to 8.5% were detected once. Around 12% of the sample belongs to the ten largest clones. Sequenced sample: blood, either unsorted or a sorted T cell fraction (not recorded which). These receptors were taken from a female donor with ankylosing spondylitis or in good health (not recorded which).

This rearrangement joins TRBV2 to TRBJ1-6; maybe TRBD1 (5 bases). CDR3 length: 15 amino acids. Germline lookup yields CDR1 SNHLY and CDR2 FYNNEI. Trimming took off 8 bases at V and 5 bases at J, with 16 bases between the two ends. DNA for the CDR3: TGTGCCAGCGGGTCAGGGACGGTTGATAATTCACCCCTCCACTTT. Translation: CASGSGTVDNSPLHF.

This clonotype showed up many times. The J gene is TRBJ1-2, the V gene TRBV4-1; D not certain. V dropped 3 bases and J dropped 5 bases, with 4 bases sitting between them. Germline V gene sequence: CDR1 MGHRA, CDR2 YSYEKL. The CDR3 is 11 residues long. For the CDR3, the DNA is TGCGCCAGCAGCCATCGGTATGGCTACACCTTC. Residues: CASSHRYGYTF.

V is TRBV30 and J is TRBJ2-3, with D possibly matching TRBD2 (5 bases). The CDR3 is made up of 13 amino acids. V shed 1 base and J shed 9 bases, with 14 bases lying between them. The V gene's germline CDR1 is GTSNPN and CDR2 SVGIG (reference sequence). The CDR3 loop is CAWSATSPGTQYF. In DNA, the CDR3 is TGTGCCTGGAGTGCCACCTCCCCGGGAACGCAGTATTTT.

This clonotype was observed many times. This chain joins TRBV6-5 and TRBJ2-3, with TRBD1 matching over 9 bases. V lost 4 bases, J lost 2 bases, and 10 bases stayed unmatched. The CDR3 has 17 residues. Germline V CDR1 and CDR2: MNHEY, SVGAGI. The CDR3 loop is CASSSSGTGFFTDTQYF. The CDR3 DNA is TGTGCCAGCAGTTCTTCCGGGACAGGGTTTTTCACAGATACGCAGTATTTT.

This clonotype appeared many times. This chain connects TRBV29-1 to TRBJ2-1; D gene unclear. The CDR3 covers 10 residues. The germline CDR1 and CDR2 sequences are SQVTM and ANQGSEA. Trimming took 6 bases from V and 5 from J, leaving 5 bases between them. The CDR3 loop reads CSVAHNEQFF. For the CDR3, the DNA is TGCAGCGTCGCCCACAATGAGCAGTTCTTC.

This clonotype has ten or more counts. This sequence joins TRBV4-1 and TRBJ1-2; 7 bases match TRBD1. This CDR3 is built from 20 residues. With 3 bases clipped from V and 8 bases from J, the junction kept 27 bases outside the gene matches. Germline loops: CDR1 MGHRA, CDR2 YSYEKL. In nucleotides, the CDR3 is TGCGCCAGCAGCCATAACACAAGGGGGAATACAGGGGCCCGGTCATGGGGCTACACCTTC. Translated, it gives CASSHNTRGNTGARSWGYTF.

This clonotype turned up a few times. The CDR3 region has the DNA TGTGCCAGCAGTTTCCAACCTTGGGCCAAAAACATTCAGTACTTC. It specifies CASSFQPWAKNIQYF. This chain joins TRBV27 and TRBJ2-4, with no clear D. Trimming took 3 bases from V and 1 from J, leaving 10 bases between them. Germline V lookup: CDR1 MNHEY, CDR2 SMNVEV (reference sequence). CDR3 length equals 15 residues.

This clonotype was picked up many times. This chain links TRBV7-6 with TRBJ2-7; 7 positions match TRBD1. Looked up from germline, CDR1 is SGHVS and CDR2 is FNYEAQ. The CDR3 sequence is 14 residues long. Losses at the gene ends were 1 base for V and 0 bases for J; bases not matched to a gene: 0. CDR3 sequence reads: CASSLGDSSYEQYF. The CDR3 DNA sequence: TGTGCCAGCAGCTTAGGGGACAGCTCCTACGAGCAGTACTTC.

In its sample, this clonotype was seen many times. The chain joins TRBV28 to TRBJ1-1, with D possibly being TRBD1 (5 bases). Germline V gene sequence: CDR1 MDHEN, CDR2 SYDVKM. With 5 bases removed from V and 4 bases from J, the gap between germline ends came to 14 bases. The CDR3 loop spans 14 amino acids. The chain's CDR3 is CASSPLGGSTEAFF. The CDR3 bases are TGTGCCAGCAGTCCCCTTGGGGGGAGCACTGAAGCTTTCTTT.

This clonotype has at least ten counts. This sequence joins TRBV6-6 and TRBJ2-7, with TRBD1 as a possible D gene (6 bases). Per the germline V gene, CDR1 is MNHNY and CDR2 is SVGAGI (reference sequence). This CDR3 is built from 13 residues. V was cut by 6 bases and J by 6 bases, with 15 bases left in between. The CDR3 bases are TGTGCCAGCAGCATTGGGACATCTAGCGAGCAGTACTTC. Translating gives CASSIGTSSEQYF.

This clonotype was counted many times. The chain recombines TRBV6-4 with TRBJ2-5; maybe TRBD2 (5 bases). CDR1 MRHNA and CDR2 SNTAGT come from the germline V gene. Deletions cut 3 bases from V and 5 bases from J, with 10 bases between. The CDR3 runs 13 residues. Here the CDR3 DNA reads TGTGCCAGCAGTGAAGGGTCGGGGGAGACCCAGTACTTC. It is translated as CASSEGSGETQYF.

This clonotype came up a few times. This chain links TRBV7-9 with TRBJ1-1, with 9 bases aligning to TRBD1. The germline gives CDR1 SEHNR, CDR2 FQNEAQ (reference sequence). This CDR3 is built from 17 residues. The trim removed 1 base at V and 0 bases at J, leaving 6 bases unmatched. The DNA for the CDR3 is TGTGCCAGCAGCTTAGGGTTAACAGGGGGCCTGAACACTGAAGCTTTCTTT. Translating it yields CASSLGLTGGLNTEAFF.

This clonotype was observed at least ten times. The chain couples TRBV4-2 to TRBJ2-3; either TRBD1 or TRBD2 may supply D (6 bases each). The germline gives CDR1 LGHNA, CDR2 YNFKEQ. With 1 base removed from V and 1 base from J, the gap between germline ends came to 9 bases. CDR3 length equals 15 residues. This chain's CDR3 is CASSQVRGRTDTQYF. The CDR3 nucleotides read TGTGCCAGCAGCCAAGTCCGGGGGCGCACAGATACGCAGTATTTT.

This clonotype came up many times. The chain employs TRBV4-1 and TRBJ2-3; D perhaps matches TRBD2 (6 bases). V gave up 0 bases and J gave up 3 bases, with 16 bases separating them. Germline CDR1 MGHRA, CDR2 YSYEKL. CDR3 length equals 17 residues. This CDR3 reads CASSQERLASGTDTQYF. The CDR3 nucleotides are TGCGCCAGCAGCCAAGAACGCCTAGCGAGTGGGACAGATACGCAGTATTTT.

This clonotype was seen at least ten times. The chain carries TRBV18 and TRBJ1-1; weak D call: TRBD1 (5 bases). The CDR3 runs 18 residues. V was pared by 2 bases and J by 3 bases, with 22 bases between. From germline, CDR1 is KGHSH and CDR2 LQKENI. The CDR3 DNA follows: TGTGCCAGCTCACCAAATCATCCCCCGACAGCGCGGGACACTGAAGCTTTCTTT. It specifies CASSPNHPPTARDTEAFF.

Ten or more counts support this clonotype. The chain recombines TRBV28 with TRBJ2-7; 9 bases are shared with TRBD1. The CDR3 contains 14 residues. In germline, CDR1 is MDHEN, CDR2 SYDVKM. The V segment lost 5 bases and the J segment 7 bases; nucleotides outside the gene matches: 9. The CDR3 protein is CASSPGTGMREQYF. As DNA, the CDR3 is TGTGCCAGCAGTCCCGGGACAGGGATGCGTGAGCAGTACTTC.

In its sample, this clonotype was seen many times. The rearrangement uses TRBV12-3 or TRBV12-4 and TRBJ2-1; TRBD2 agrees at 10 bases. The V segment lost 9 bases and the J segment 8 bases; nucleotides outside the gene matches: 10. The CDR3 is 14 amino acids. The CDR3 DNA reads as TGTGCCAGTGGGGACAGCGGGGGGGCTTATGAGCAGTTCTTC. Its protein is CASGDSGGAYEQFF.

This clonotype was counted ten times or more. The chain couples TRBV3-2 to TRBJ2-7; TRBD2 was called by the table and not checked on the DNA. TRBV3-2 is a recognized pseudogene. The CDR3 extends over 17 amino acids. The CDR3 is CASSRGLAGGRSHEQYF. In DNA, the CDR3 is TGTGCCAGCAGCCGGGGACTAGCGGGGGGCCGGTCCCACGAGCAGTACTTC.

This clonotype was seen ten or more times. CDR3 in amino acids: CASSLTVSGELFF. CDR3 nucleotide sequence: TGTGCCAGCAGCCTGACAGTATCCGGGGAGCTGTTTTTT. V gene TRBV12-3 or TRBV12-4 combines with J gene TRBJ2-2; possibly TRBD1 for D (5 bases). CDR3 length: 13 amino acids. Trimming removed 6 bases from V and 6 bases from J, with 11 bases in between.

This clonotype came up many times. J is TRBJ2-5 and V is TRBV20-1, with 10 nucleotides matching TRBD2. Germline lookup yields CDR1 DFQATT and CDR2 SNEGSKA (reference sequence). The CDR3 covers 15 residues. The trim removed 5 bases at V and 4 bases at J, leaving 10 bases unmatched. The CDR3 protein is CSAVGAGGPGETQYF. The CDR3 bases are TGCAGTGCTGTGGGAGCGGGGGGGCCAGGAGAGACCCAGTACTTC.

This clonotype was seen many times. The genes are TRBV6-6 and TRBJ1-2; tentatively, D is TRBD1 (6 bases). V was pared by 3 bases and J by 4 bases, with 9 bases between. This CDR3 region has 13 residues. Germline assignment: CDR1 MNHNY and CDR2 SVGAGI (reference sequence). CDR3: CASSYPDSYGYTF. As DNA, the CDR3 is TGTGCCAGCAGTTATCCGGACAGCTATGGCTACACCTTC.

V and J are TRBV12-3 or TRBV12-4 and TRBJ1-1; D perhaps matches TRBD1 (5 bases). This CDR3 spans 17 amino acids. V was trimmed by 5 bases and J by 2 bases, leaving 21 bases between them. CDR3 nucleotides: TGTGCCAGCAGTCCGGGGGGGAGGGTCGGGCTAAACACTGAAGCTTTCTTT. It yields the protein CASSPGGRVGLNTEAFF.

Many counts were recorded for this clonotype. The chain employs TRBV27 and TRBJ2-3, with D unresolved. Germline values: CDR1 MNHEY, CDR2 SMNVEV (reference sequence). The V end was cut by 4 bases, the J end by 1 base, with 9 bases between. The CDR3 runs to 14 residues. The CDR3 is CASSYGSRTDTQYF. CDR3 sequence (DNA): TGTGCCAGCAGTTACGGTAGTCGCACAGATACGCAGTATTTT.

The rearrangement joins TRBV4-3 to TRBJ2-7; tentative D call: TRBD1 (6 bases). The V gene lost 4 bases and the J gene lost 3 bases, with 25 bases spanning the gap. This CDR3 has 18 residues. The germline gives CDR1 LGHNA, CDR2 YSLEER. The CDR3: CASSPRQETMNRVYEQYF. The CDR3, as DNA: TGCGCCAGCAGCCCGCGCCAGGAAACAATGAACAGGGTCTACGAGCAGTACTTC.

This clonotype has more than one count but fewer than ten. This chain uses TRBV19 with TRBJ2-3; the D gene is possibly TRBD1 (5 bases). Germline lookup yields CDR1 LNHDA and CDR2 SQIVND (reference sequence). This CDR3 spans 13 amino acids. Trimming left V 10 bases short and J 0 bases short, with 11 bases between. This CDR3 is CAIGAESTDTQYF. CDR3 nucleotides: TGTGCCATTGGGGCAGAGAGCACAGATACGCAGTATTTT.

This clonotype was seen repeatedly, ten times or more. The V call is TRBV6-1, the J call TRBJ1-6; D may be TRBD1 (6 bases). Trimming stripped 7 bases from V and 2 bases from J, with 15 bases between. The length of the CDR3 is 16 residues. Germline V gives CDR1 MNHNS, CDR2 SASEGT. CDR3 sequence (DNA): TGTGCCAGCACTCGCGGGGGGGGCGCCTATAATTCACCCCTCCACTTT. The encoded protein is CASTRGGGAYNSPLHF.

This clonotype was recorded at least ten times. The rearrangement uses TRBV9 and TRBJ2-7; perhaps TRBD1 as D (5 bases). CDR1 and CDR2 (germline): SGDLS, YYNGEE. Deletions cut 4 bases from V and 1 base from J, with 12 bases between. The CDR3 loop spans 14 amino acids. The CDR3 nucleotides read TGTGCCAGCAGCTCCGACAGTACATCCTACGAGCAGTACTTC. Translated: CASSSDSTSYEQYF.

At least ten counts were recorded for this clonotype. The chain is built from TRBV5-1 and TRBJ2-1; 7 bases align to TRBD1. The length of the CDR3 is 15 residues. Germline CDR1 SGHRS, CDR2 YFSETQ. The V segment lost 5 bases and the J segment 3 bases; nucleotides outside the gene matches: 8. The CDR3 DNA sequence: TGCGCCAGCAGTGACAGGGAAATCAGCTACAATGAGCAGTTCTTC. Its protein product is CASSDREISYNEQFF.

There are many counts of this clonotype. This chain uses TRBV3-1 with TRBJ2-7; 7 bases agree with TRBD1. Germline trimming cut 5 bases from V and 4 bases from J; bases unmatched to any gene: 8. Germline CDR1 reads LGHDT; CDR2 reads YNNKEL (reference sequence). CDR3 length equals 14 residues. This CDR3 is CASSSRDRGYEQYF. DNA for the CDR3: TGTGCCAGCAGCAGCCGGGACAGAGGATACGAGCAGTACTTC.